Below are 26 T cell receptor beta chains sequenced from a single sample in a study of T cell responses to AZD1222 COVID-19 vaccine (dated by TCRdb to about 2021). Library preparation used the immunoSEQ multiplex PCR assay. This is the immuneACCESS table as TCRdb keeps it, with only in-frame sequences that have V and J called. A part of the clones is gone; compared with another copy, unresolved V genes explain less than half, and the rest is unexplained. The sample yields roughly 160,000 clones; 92% were counted once. The ten most abundant clones make up 1.6% of the sample. This sample's time point label indicates: baseline before first vaccination. The sample consisted of peripheral blood, taken on day 0 of AZD1222 vaccination. These receptors all come from an adult in good health.

The J gene is TRBJ1-6, the V gene TRBV5-5; TRBD1 is a possible D gene (6 bases). V was pared by 4 bases and J by 5 bases, with 19 bases between. In germline, CDR1 is SGHKS, CDR2 YYEKEE (reference sequence). The CDR3 is 17 residues long. The CDR3 loop reads CASSRTGTGADNSPLHF. The CDR3 nucleotides are TGTGCCAGCAGCAGGACCGGGACGGGGGCTGATAATTCACCCCTCCACTTT.

With regard to this clone: The junction does not match germline at one end; this may be a read error. The chain couples TRBV25-1 to TRBJ1-6; D remains unclear. Germline CDR1 MGHDK, CDR2 SYGVNS. CDR3 size: 17 residues. CDR3 sequence: CASRAGGTKVYSSPLHF. The CDR3 DNA is TGTGCCAGCAGAGCAGGCGGAACAAAGGTGTATAGTTCACCCCTCCACTTT.

The CDR3 region is CASSFSYEQYF. In DNA form, the CDR3 reads TGTGCCAGCAGTTTCTCCTACGAGCAGTACTTC. J is TRBJ2-7 and V is TRBV12-3 or TRBV12-4; D gene ambiguous. The germline V and J ends were trimmed by 3 bases and 0 bases, with 0 bases remaining between them. This CDR3 is 11 amino acids long.

This chain links TRBV5-4 with TRBJ1-5; 10 nucleotides align to TRBD1. Unmatched junction bases numbered 7, after V lost 5 bases and J lost 8 bases. Germline CDR1 is SGHNT and CDR2 is YYREEE (reference sequence). This CDR3 region has 14 residues. The CDR3 coding sequence is TGTGCCAGCAGTCGGGACAGGGGTCTGAAGCCCCAGCATTTT. Translated, it gives CASSRDRGLKPQHF. The full variable domain, with the rest looked up from reference TRBV5-4 and TRBJ1-5, is ETGVTQSPTHLIKTRGQQVTLRCSSQSGHNTVSWYQQALGQGPQFIFQYYREEENGRGNFPPRFSGLQFPNYSSELNVNALELDDSALYLCASSRDRGLKPQHFGDGTRLSIL.

This chain joins TRBV7-9 and TRBJ1-1; perhaps TRBD1 as D (5 bases). The CDR3 extends over 14 amino acids. Looked up from germline, CDR1 is SEHNR and CDR2 is FQNEAQ (reference sequence). Trimming took 6 bases from V and 6 from J, leaving 17 bases between them. For the CDR3, the DNA is TGTGCCAGCAGGTGGAATGAGGGGATGGCTGAAGCTTTCTTT. It specifies CASRWNEGMAEAFF.

This clone was detected only once. The V call is TRBV5-1, the J call TRBJ1-6; TRBD1 is a possible D gene (6 bases). The germline CDR1 and CDR2 sequences are SGHRS and YFSETQ. The CDR3 extends over 17 amino acids. V shed 0 bases and J shed 8 bases, with 18 bases lying between them. The CDR3 is CASSLEVSRGYDSPLHF. CDR3 sequence (DNA): TGCGCCAGCAGCTTGGAAGTTAGCAGGGGATATGATTCACCCCTCCACTTT.

The chain carries TRBV9 and TRBJ1-6; D might be TRBD1 (5 bases). In germline, CDR1 is SGDLS, CDR2 YYNGEE. Trimming stripped 4 bases from V and 14 bases from J, with 19 bases between. There are 14 residues in the CDR3. CDR3 bases: TGTGCCAGCAGCCCCCAGGGTGCCCTGAAGGCCCTCCACTTT. Translated: CASSPQGALKALHF.

CDR3 loop: CASSGTQGYTTEAFF. Here the CDR3 DNA reads TGTGCCAGCAGTGGAACACAGGGGTACACCACTGAAGCTTTCTTT. This chain joins TRBV5-4 and TRBJ1-1; 7 nucleotides match TRBD1. This CDR3 is 15 amino acids long. After removal of 5 bases from V and 4 bases from J, the junction contained 11 bases not matched to a gene. Germline V gene sequence: CDR1 SGHNT, CDR2 YYREEE (reference sequence).

This chain joins TRBV7-8 and TRBJ1-5, with 9 positions matching TRBD1. The CDR3 is 15 residues long. With 5 bases clipped from V and 1 base from J, the junction kept 3 bases outside the gene matches. Germline assignment: CDR1 SGHVS and CDR2 FQNEAQ. The CDR3 region has the DNA TGTGCCAGCAGCCGGGACAGGGCGAGCAATCAGCCCCAGCATTTT. It is translated as CASSRDRASNQPQHF.

The chain employs TRBV5-1 and TRBJ2-1; D unclear. Per germline, CDR1 SGHRS and CDR2 YFSETQ. This CDR3 is 14 amino acids long. Deletions cut 1 base from V and 6 bases from J, with 11 bases between. The CDR3 is CASSLTTPSNEQFF. The DNA of the CDR3 is TGCGCCAGCAGCTTGACTACCCCCAGCAATGAGCAGTTCTTC.

This sequence joins TRBV7-2 and TRBJ1-1; 9 bases fit TRBD1. After removal of 6 bases from V and 2 bases from J, the junction contained 10 bases not matched to a gene. The CDR3 consists of 16 residues. Germline V gene lookup returns CDR1 SGHTA and CDR2 FQGNSA. CDR3 nucleotides: TGTGCCAGCAGTCGAAGGCCGGGACAGGGAAACACTGAAGCTTTCTTT. This gives the protein CASSRRPGQGNTEAFF.

The rearrangement links TRBV19 to TRBJ1-1; weak D call: TRBD1 (5 bases). The V end lost 8 bases, the J end lost 7 bases, and 11 bases lay between the germline ends. CDR3 length: 11 amino acids. Germline CDR1 is LNHDA and CDR2 is SQIVND (reference sequence). CDR3 bases: TGTGCCAGTGGGGGGGGACTTGAAGCTTTCTTT. It codes for CASGGGLEAFF.

The chain combines TRBV2 with TRBJ2-1, with TRBD2 matching over 11 bases. With V trimmed by 5 bases and J by 3 bases, 3 bases remained unmatched. The CDR3 consists of 15 residues. The V gene's germline CDR1 is SNHLY and CDR2 FYNNEI. The CDR3 region is CASSTSGGVYNEQFF. The CDR3 nucleotides read TGTGCCAGCAGTACTAGCGGGGGAGTCTACAATGAGCAGTTCTTC.

The chain couples TRBV2 to TRBJ1-5, with a weak D call TRBD1 (5 bases). Germline V gene lookup returns CDR1 SNHLY and CDR2 FYNNEI. The V gene lost 6 bases and the J gene lost 1 base, with 10 bases spanning the gap. CDR3 size: 14 residues. CDR3 nucleotides: TGTGCCAGCAGGGGGGGACGGAGCAATCAGCCCCAGCATTTT. It translates to CASRGGRSNQPQHF.

The chain recombines TRBV5-1 with TRBJ1-4; D is undetermined. V was trimmed by 5 bases and J by 4 bases, leaving 15 bases between them. This CDR3 is built from 15 residues. In germline, CDR1 is SGHRS, CDR2 YFSETQ. In DNA form, the CDR3 reads TGCGCCAGCAGACCCCGGGCTTTTGGTAATGAAAAACTGTTTTTT. This sequence encodes CASRPRAFGNEKLFF. The full variable domain, in which reference TRBV5-1 and TRBJ1-4 provide the parts outside the CDR3, is KAGVTQTPRYLIKTRGQQVTLSCSPISGHRSVSWYQQTPGQGLQFLFEYFSETQRNKGNFPGRFSGRQFSNSRSEMNVSTLELGDSALYLCASRPRAFGNEKLFFGSGTQLSVL.

The gene calls are TRBV19 and TRBJ1-5; D not resolved. This CDR3 spans 14 amino acids. Germline values: CDR1 LNHDA, CDR2 SQIVND (reference sequence). Trimming removed 7 bases from V and 6 bases from J, with 16 bases in between. Here the CDR3 DNA reads TGTGCCAGTACCCTCGGCGGGGTCGCTCAGCCCCAGCATTTT. Protein product: CASTLGGVAQPQHF.

This chain uses TRBV20-1 with TRBJ2-7; D may correspond to TRBD1 or TRBD2 (5 bases each). Trimming pared 5 bases from V and 7 bases from J, leaving 12 bases between. Germline CDR1 and CDR2: DFQATT and SNEGSKA (reference sequence). This CDR3 region has 11 residues. CDR3 sequence reads: CSAGRDPEQYF. The DNA of the CDR3 is TGCAGTGCTGGCCGGGACCCAGAGCAGTACTTC.

The J gene is TRBJ2-2, the V gene TRBV6-2 or TRBV6-3; a weak D match, TRBD1 (5 bases). This CDR3 is 15 amino acids long. CDR1 is MNHEY, CDR2 SVGEGT, per germline. The germline V and J ends were trimmed by 2 bases and 5 bases, with 12 bases remaining between them. The CDR3 DNA reads TGTGCCAGCAGTTACCCTTACCAGGGAACCGGGGAGCTGTTTTTT. Its protein is CASSYPYQGTGELFF.

The chain carries TRBV19 and TRBJ1-3; D remains ambiguous. V dropped 5 bases and J dropped 4 bases, with 12 bases sitting between them. Per the germline V gene, CDR1 is LNHDA and CDR2 is SQIVND (reference sequence). CDR3 length equals 14 residues. The CDR3, as DNA: TGTGCCAGTAGTCGGTCCGGCCCGGGAAACACCATATATTTT. It is translated as CASSRSGPGNTIYF.

This rearrangement joins TRBV7-9 to TRBJ2-7; the match to TRBD2 covers 12 bases. The V and J ends lost 4 bases and 6 bases, in that order; junction bases with no gene match: 4. This CDR3 has 14 residues. In germline, CDR1 is SEHNR, CDR2 FQNEAQ (reference sequence). The CDR3 nucleotides read TGTGCCAGCAGCTCTAGCGGGAGGGAAGGCGAGCAGTACTTC. It translates to CASSSSGREGEQYF.

The genes are TRBV11-2 and TRBJ2-1, with D uncertain. Trimming cost V 5 bases and J 6 bases, with 8 bases left between them. Germline V gene sequence: CDR1 SGHAT, CDR2 FQNNGV. The CDR3 covers 12 residues. Here the CDR3 reads CASSARFNEQFF. The CDR3 DNA follows: TGTGCCAGCAGCGCAAGGTTCAATGAGCAGTTCTTC.

The rearrangement uses TRBV30 and TRBJ1-1; no clear D. Trimming took 1 base from V and 1 from J, leaving 13 bases between them. Germline CDR1 and CDR2: GTSNPN and SVGIG (reference sequence). The CDR3 is 15 residues long. The CDR3, as DNA: TGTGCCTGGAGTGGGATCCGCAGAACGAACACTGAAGCTTTCTTT. Protein sequence: CAWSGIRRTNTEAFF.

V is TRBV6-5 and J is TRBJ1-1; weak D call: TRBD1 (5 bases). Germline values: CDR1 MNHEY, CDR2 SVGAGI. The CDR3 runs 16 residues. V was cut by 2 bases and J by 4 bases, with 17 bases left in between. The CDR3 is CASSYVSGRRGTEAFF. CDR3 nucleotide sequence: TGTGCCAGCAGTTACGTGTCAGGGAGGAGGGGCACTGAAGCTTTCTTT.

The chain links TRBV29-1 to TRBJ2-2, with 8 bases matching TRBD1. V shed 3 bases and J 6 bases; nucleotides not matched to a gene: 3. This CDR3 has 13 amino acids. The germline gives CDR1 SQVTM, CDR2 ANQGSEA. Written as DNA, the CDR3 is TGCAGCGTTGATTTACAGGGGGCCGGGGAGCTGTTTTTT. Encoded protein: CSVDLQGAGELFF.

This clone was picked up one time. The V call is TRBV6-2 or TRBV6-3, the J call TRBJ2-7, with TRBD2 matching 11 bases. From germline, CDR1 is MNHEY and CDR2 SVGEGT. The CDR3 extends over 16 amino acids. Trimming removed 6 bases from V and 7 bases from J; junction bases left unmatched: 14. The CDR3 nucleotides are TGTGCCAGCAGCTTAGGACTAGCGGGCCCCTCCTTAGAGCAGTACTTC. This gives the protein CASSLGLAGPSLEQYF.

This clone was counted once. V is TRBV30 and J is TRBJ1-1, with D possibly being TRBD1 (6 bases). Trimming took 4 bases from V and 1 from J, leaving 10 bases between them. The CDR3 spans 13 residues. Germline lookup yields CDR1 GTSNPN and CDR2 SVGIG (reference sequence). The CDR3 loop is CAWTRTANTEAFF. The CDR3 DNA follows: TGTGCCTGGACGCGGACAGCGAACACTGAAGCTTTCTTT.